These 30 T cell receptor beta chains were sequenced from one sample in a study of shared clonotypes between healthy human individuals. The method was immunoSEQ multiplex PCR; TCRdb's version includes in-frame clones alone and lacks a portion of them. The table shows over a million clones, with approximately 97% occurring only once. The sequencing input was naive CD4+ T cells sorted from blood. Noted subset: CD45RA+ positively selected. These receptors were taken from a man younger than 45 in good health.

This clone was recorded only once. At the DNA level, this CDR3 is encoded by other sequences in the same sample as well. The chain has TRBV7-9 and TRBJ2-7; 14 positions match TRBD2. V was pared by 3 bases and J by 3 bases, with 1 base of the junction left unmatched. Germline CDR1 SEHNR, CDR2 FQNEAQ (reference sequence). The CDR3 runs 15 residues. CDR3 loop: CASSFGTSGSYEQYF. CDR3 in DNA: TGTGCCAGCAGCTTTGGGACTAGCGGGAGCTACGAGCAGTACTTC. Full variable domain (remainder filled in from reference TRBV7-9 and TRBJ2-7): DTGVSQNPRHKITKRGQNVTFRCDPISEHNRLYWYRQTLGQGPEFLTYFQNEAQLEKSRLLSDRFSAERPKGSFSTLEIQRTEQGDSAMYLCASSFGTSGSYEQYFGPGTRLTVT.

The V gene is TRBV19, the J gene TRBJ2-2, with D possibly TRBD2 on 6 matching bases. The V gene lost 6 bases and the J gene lost 6 bases, with 17 bases spanning the gap. This CDR3 is 15 amino acids long. CDR1 is LNHDA and CDR2 is SQIVND in the germline V gene (reference sequence). The CDR3 DNA sequence: TGTGCCAGTAGCGGGAGCCCCACTTGGGCCGGGGAGCTGTTTTTT. As protein: CASSGSPTWAGELFF. Supplemented by reference TRBV19 and TRBJ2-2, the full variable domain reads DGGITQSPKYLFRKEGQNVTLSCEQNLNHDAMYWYRQDPGQGLRLIYYSQIVNDFQKGDIAEGYSVSREKKESFPLTVTSAQKNPTAFYLCASSGSPTWAGELFFGEGSRLTVL.

This chain connects TRBV19 to TRBJ2-7, with 12 bases matching TRBD2. Germline V gene data show CDR1 as LNHDA and CDR2 as SQIVND (reference sequence). V trimming: 4 bases; J trimming: 5 bases; junction bases outside the gene matches: 9. The CDR3 contains 16 residues. In nucleotides, the CDR3 is TGTGCCAGTAGTAGCCTCGGACTAGCGGGATACAACGAGCAGTACTTC. This codes for CASSSLGLAGYNEQYF. Combining the CDR3 with reference TRBV19 and TRBJ2-7 gives the whole variable domain DGGITQSPKYLFRKEGQNVTLSCEQNLNHDAMYWYRQDPGQGLRLIYYSQIVNDFQKGDIAEGYSVSREKKESFPLTVTSAQKNPTAFYLCASSSLGLAGYNEQYFGPGTRLTVT.

The J gene is TRBJ2-3, the V gene TRBV5-1; D unclear. Trimming took 7 bases from V and 0 from J, leaving 15 bases between them. The germline gives CDR1 SGHRS, CDR2 YFSETQ. This CDR3 is 15 amino acids long. The chain's CDR3 is CASGDPSSSTDTQYF. CDR3 nucleotides: TGCGCCAGCGGAGACCCCTCCTCTAGCACAGATACGCAGTATTTT.

Worth noting for this clone: This sample also contains other DNA sequences that code for the same CDR3. The rearrangement joins TRBV5-1 to TRBJ1-2; D might be TRBD1 (6 bases). The CDR3 spans 13 residues. Germline V CDR1 and CDR2: SGHRS, YFSETQ. V lost 0 bases, J lost 8 bases, and 11 bases lay in between. CDR3 amino acids: CASSLGTGYGYTF. CDR3 DNA sequence: TGCGCCAGCAGCTTGGGTACAGGGTACGGCTACACCTTC.

This clone was detected a few times. The chain is built from TRBV7-2 and TRBJ1-5, with D unresolved. CDR1 and CDR2 (germline): SGHTA, FQGNSA. The V and J ends lost 1 base and 5 bases respectively, with 15 bases between them. CDR3 size: 16 residues. The CDR3 DNA is TGTGCCAGCAGCTTAGTTTCCAGCGGAACCTATCAGCCCCAGCATTTT. Translated: CASSLVSSGTYQPQHF.

In its sample, this clone was seen a few times. Other DNA variants within this sample encode the same CDR3. The rearrangement joins TRBV6-1 to TRBJ2-7; tentatively, D is TRBD1 (5 bases). The CDR3 runs to 13 residues. Germline V CDR1 and CDR2: MNHNS, SASEGT. V was pared by 3 bases and J by 0 bases, with 6 bases between. The CDR3 coding sequence is TGTGCCAGCAGTGACAGGGTCTCCTACGAGCAGTACTTC. This gives the protein CASSDRVSYEQYF.

The sample holds one count of this clone. V is TRBV9 and J is TRBJ2-1, with D tentatively TRBD2 (5 bases). Germline loops: CDR1 SGDLS, CDR2 YYNGEE. Trimming cost V 0 bases and J 5 bases, with 21 bases left between them. This CDR3 has 18 residues. The DNA of the CDR3 is TGTGCCAGCAGCGTAGCCGGGTACCCCGGGCGGGCCAACAATGAGCAGTTCTTC. Its protein is CASSVAGYPGRANNEQFF.

The genes are TRBV19 and TRBJ1-2; 7 nucleotides align to TRBD1. The CDR3 contains 13 residues. Trimming cost V 5 bases and J 5 bases; bases outside gene matches: 5. Germline assignment: CDR1 LNHDA and CDR2 SQIVND (reference sequence). CDR3 loop: CASSLDRIYGYTF. The CDR3 DNA reads TGTGCCAGTAGTCTGGACAGGATATATGGCTACACCTTC.

The rearrangement links TRBV5-6 to TRBJ1-2, with 7 bases identical to TRBD1. The CDR3 has 14 residues. After removal of 0 bases from V and 7 bases from J, the junction contained 6 bases not matched to a gene. Looked up from germline, CDR1 is SGHDT and CDR2 is YYEEEE. The CDR3 here is CASSLVQGRSGYTF. The CDR3 bases are TGTGCCAGCAGCTTGGTACAGGGGAGGAGTGGCTACACCTTC.

V gene TRBV29-1 combines with J gene TRBJ2-1, with TRBD2 matching 8 bases. V dropped 6 bases and J dropped 9; count of bases not matched to a gene: 13. Germline V gene data show CDR1 as SQVTM and CDR2 as ANQGSEA. The CDR3 length is 14 residues. Written as DNA, the CDR3 is TGCAGCGTGGTGGGAGCGGGAGTGGTACGTGAGCAGTTCTTC. It specifies CSVVGAGVVREQFF.

The CDR3 DNA reads as TGTGCCAGCAGCCCTAGGCGGTCCACAGATACGCAGTATTTT. Amino acids: CASSPRRSTDTQYF. The rearrangement joins TRBV7-3 to TRBJ2-3; the D is unclear. Trimming pared 5 bases from V and 2 bases from J, leaving 11 bases between. In germline, CDR1 is SGHTA, CDR2 FQGTGA. CDR3 size: 14 residues.

This chain links TRBV6-6 with TRBJ2-4, with TRBD2 matching 7 bases. The CDR3 is 15 residues long. V lost 5 bases to trimming and J lost 1 base; unmatched junction nucleotides: 5. The V gene's germline CDR1 is MNHNY and CDR2 SVGAGI (reference sequence). For the CDR3, the DNA is TGTGCCAGCAGTGCTGCGGGAGTTGCCAAAAACATTCAGTACTTC. This translates into CASSAAGVAKNIQYF.

This chain uses TRBV7-2 with TRBJ2-6; 8 nucleotides line up with TRBD1. J was trimmed by 2 bases and V by 0 bases; bases with no gene match: 15. The CDR3 runs to 21 residues. CDR1 is SGHTA, CDR2 FQGNSA, per germline. The CDR3: CASSLAAWGTGVRPGANVLTF. The CDR3 DNA reads TGTGCCAGCAGCTTAGCGGCATGGGGGACAGGAGTTCGCCCTGGGGCCAACGTCCTGACTTTC.

The chain couples TRBV15 to TRBJ2-1, with D tentatively TRBD2 (6 bases). This CDR3 contains 15 residues. The ends were cut back, 4 bases at V and 4 bases at J, with 14 bases in the middle. The V gene's germline CDR1 is LNHNV and CDR2 YYDKDF (reference sequence). In DNA, the CDR3 is TGTGCCACCAGCACCCCTGGGCGGGGATACAATGAGCAGTTCTTC. This encodes CATSTPGRGYNEQFF. Full variable domain (outside the CDR3, taken from reference TRBV15 and TRBJ2-1): DAMVIQNPRYQVTQFGKPVTLSCSQTLNHNVMYWYQQKSSQAPKLLFHYYDKDFNNEADTPDNFQSRRPNTSFCFLDIRSPGLGDTAMYLCATSTPGRGYNEQFFGPGTRLTVL.

In the case of this clone: Within the sample, other DNA sequences also encode this same CDR3. The chain has TRBV5-6 and TRBJ2-7; maybe TRBD1 (6 bases). There are 12 residues in the CDR3. V shed 4 bases and J shed 4 bases, with 9 bases lying between them. Germline CDR1 SGHDT, CDR2 YYEEEE. The CDR3: CASSQDRYEQYF. In DNA, the CDR3 is TGTGCCAGCAGCCAGGACAGATACGAGCAGTACTTC.

The V and J genes are TRBV28 and TRBJ1-5; maybe TRBD1 (6 bases). Germline CDR1 is MDHEN and CDR2 is SYDVKM. With 5 bases removed from V and 0 bases from J, the gap between germline ends came to 17 bases. This CDR3 region has 17 residues. CDR3 amino acids: CASSPGWGAPSNQPQHF. In nucleotides, the CDR3 is TGTGCCAGCAGTCCTGGGTGGGGGGCACCTAGCAATCAGCCCCAGCATTTT.

The chain is built from TRBV2 and TRBJ2-5, with D uncertain. Germline V gene data show CDR1 as SNHLY and CDR2 as FYNNEI. The CDR3 is made up of 14 amino acids. V was cut by 8 bases and J by 0 bases, with 13 bases left in between. This CDR3 reads CASQRVRNQETQYF. The CDR3 DNA is TGTGCCAGCCAACGCGTGAGGAACCAAGAGACCCAGTACTTC.

This chain uses TRBV5-6 with TRBJ2-5, with 15 bases fitting TRBD2. The CDR3 sequence is 16 residues long. CDR1 and CDR2 from the germline V gene are SGHDT and YYEEEE. With 4 bases clipped from V and 5 bases from J, the junction kept 6 bases outside the gene matches. CDR3 in DNA: TGTGCCAGCAGCCACGGACTAGCGGGAGGGTGGGAGACCCAGTACTTC. Translation gives CASSHGLAGGWETQYF. Using reference TRBV5-6 and TRBJ2-5 for the parts outside the CDR3, the full variable domain is DAGVTQSPTHLIKTRGQQVTLRCSPKSGHDTVSWYQQALGQGPQFIFQYYEEEERQRGNFPDRFSGHQFPNYSSELNVNALLLGDSALYLCASSHGLAGGWETQYFGPGTRLLVL.

The chain has TRBV28 and TRBJ2-1; no reliable D call. V lost 2 bases and J lost 5, with 13 bases in between. The germline gives CDR1 MDHEN, CDR2 SYDVKM. The CDR3 consists of 15 residues. CDR3 sequence: CASSLNPRQNNEQFF. The DNA of the CDR3 is TGTGCCAGCAGTTTAAATCCTCGGCAGAACAATGAGCAGTTCTTC.

CDR3 residues: CASSQQQGNQPQHF. DNA of the CDR3: TGCGCCAGCAGTCAACAACAGGGCAATCAGCCCCAGCATTTT. This chain links TRBV23-1 with TRBJ1-5; tentative D call: TRBD1 (5 bases). TRBV23-1 counts as an open reading frame of uncertain function. The CDR3 has 14 residues. V lost 2 bases and J lost 2, with 7 bases in between.

The rearrangement links TRBV6-4 to TRBJ2-1; 8 positions agree with TRBD2. J gave up 0 bases and V 0 bases, and 7 bases lay outside the gene matches. The CDR3 is made up of 18 amino acids. CDR1 and CDR2 from the germline V gene are MRHNA and SNTAGT. In nucleotides, the CDR3 is TGTGCCAGCAGTGACTCCCGGGTAGCGGGACTCTCCTACAATGAGCAGTTCTTC. Amino acid sequence: CASSDSRVAGLSYNEQFF.

The chain is built from TRBV10-3 and TRBJ1-4; TRBD1 is a possible D gene (6 bases). V was cut by 9 bases and J by 7 bases, with 15 bases left in between. The germline V gene has CDR1 ENHRY and CDR2 SYGVKD. The CDR3 covers 13 residues. CDR3 sequence: CAIRPGHREKLFF. As DNA, the CDR3 is TGTGCCATACGGCCGGGACATCGTGAAAAACTGTTTTTT.

This sequence joins TRBV28 and TRBJ2-5; 9 bases fit TRBD1. This CDR3 spans 16 amino acids. Unmatched junction bases numbered 11, after V lost 3 bases and J lost 6 bases. The germline CDR1 and CDR2 sequences are MDHEN and SYDVKM. DNA of the CDR3: TGTGCCAGCAGTTTGGTTCGAGACAGGGGGAAAAAGACCCAGTACTTC. This codes for CASSLVRDRGKKTQYF.

The chain carries TRBV7-8 and TRBJ2-5, with D uncertain. Between the trimmed V and J ends, which lost 0 bases and 1 base, there was a span of 9 bases. Germline values: CDR1 SGHVS, CDR2 FQNEAQ. The CDR3 totals 15 residues. The CDR3 DNA is TGTGCCAGCAGCTTAGCCTCACAAGTCCAAGAGACCCAGTACTTC. It yields the protein CASSLASQVQETQYF. The full variable domain, rest sourced from reference TRBV7-8 and TRBJ2-5, is GAGVSQSPRYKVAKRGQDVALRCDPISGHVSLFWYQQALGQGPEFLTYFQNEAQLDKSGLPSDRFFAERPEGSVSTLKIQRTQQEDSAVYLCASSLASQVQETQYFGPGTRLLVL.

Of note for this clone: Relative to the germline gene, one junction end is altered; a read error may explain this. J is TRBJ1-5 and V is TRBV6-1; D ambiguous. Germline CDR1 reads MNHNS; CDR2 reads SASEGT. The CDR3 consists of 13 residues. The CDR3, as DNA: TGTGCCAGCAGGGAAGGAGCTAATCAGCCCCAGCATTTT. Its protein is CASREGANQPQHF.

The V and J genes are TRBV9 and TRBJ1-3; TRBD1 is a possible D gene (5 bases). With 4 bases removed from V and 4 bases from J, the gap between germline ends came to 18 bases. CDR1 and CDR2 (germline): SGDLS, YYNGEE. The CDR3 runs 16 residues. The DNA of the CDR3 is TGTGCCAGCAGCCCACCATTACAGGTAGCCGGAAACACCATATATTTT. It codes for CASSPPLQVAGNTIYF.

The chain couples TRBV5-1 to TRBJ2-2, with TRBD1 matching 7 bases. The CDR3 covers 15 residues. In germline, CDR1 is SGHRS, CDR2 YFSETQ. Trimming at V came to 4 bases and at J to 5 bases, leaving 8 bases not matched to a gene. Here the CDR3 DNA reads TGCGCCAGCAGCCGCCCTGAGGGGGCGACCGGGGAGCTGTTTTTT. Translating it yields CASSRPEGATGELFF.

CDR3 region: CASSGEWTITGELFF. CDR3 bases: TGTGCCAGCAGCGGGGAGTGGACGATCACCGGGGAGCTGTTTTTT. V and J are TRBV11-2 and TRBJ2-2, with a tentative D call TRBD2 (5 bases). With 5 bases removed from V and 4 bases from J, the gap between germline ends came to 14 bases. CDR3 length: 15 residues. Germline lookup yields CDR1 SGHAT and CDR2 FQNNGV.

V gene TRBV6-6 combines with J gene TRBJ2-5; 11 bases agree with TRBD2. Germline loops: CDR1 MNHNY, CDR2 SVGAGI (reference sequence). The V and J ends lost 7 bases and 5 bases, in that order; junction bases with no gene match: 9. The CDR3 spans 15 residues. The CDR3 nucleotides are TGTGCCAGCAACCTAGCGGGAGGCCGGGGGGAGACCCAGTACTTC. This encodes CASNLAGGRGETQYF.